This TCR beta chain was observed in a study of technical replicates of blood from a few donors. Profiled with immunoSEQ multiplex PCR; TCRdb holds only in-frame clones, not every one. The sample has about 16,000 clones; approximately 90% are singletons. This clone has a single count. V lost 5 bases and J 7 bases, leaving 11 bases between the germline ends. CDR3 length: 13 residues. Germline CDR1 and CDR2: SNHLY and FYNNEI. Sequencing was carried out using PBMCs. V gene TRBV2 combines with J gene TRBJ2-2; D is undetermined. This TCR was recovered from a human donor in good health. DNA of the CDR3: TGTGCCAGCAGTAAGCTTCGGAGCGGGGAGCTGTTTTTT. Amino acid sequence: CASSKLRSGELFF.